This T cell receptor beta chain originates from a study of T cell changes during pregnancy in multiple sclerosis. The CDR3 extends over 14 amino acids. V lost 8 bases and J 5 bases, leaving 13 bases between the germline ends. Per the germline V gene, CDR1 is SNHLY and CDR2 is FYNNEI. The assay was immunoSEQ multiplex PCR, and TCRdb's table has in-frame clones only and misses some. The sample yields 78,000 or so clones, 75% to 95% seen once. This sample comprised CD4+ T cells from peripheral blood mononuclear cells, obtained before pregnancy. The source is a female donor with multiple sclerosis, enrolled in a pregnancy study. The V call is TRBV2, the J call TRBJ1-6; a weak D match, TRBD1 (6 bases). For the CDR3, the DNA is TGTGCCAGCCGGGTAAACAGGGATAATTCACCCCTCCACTTT. Residues: CASRVNRDNSPLHF.